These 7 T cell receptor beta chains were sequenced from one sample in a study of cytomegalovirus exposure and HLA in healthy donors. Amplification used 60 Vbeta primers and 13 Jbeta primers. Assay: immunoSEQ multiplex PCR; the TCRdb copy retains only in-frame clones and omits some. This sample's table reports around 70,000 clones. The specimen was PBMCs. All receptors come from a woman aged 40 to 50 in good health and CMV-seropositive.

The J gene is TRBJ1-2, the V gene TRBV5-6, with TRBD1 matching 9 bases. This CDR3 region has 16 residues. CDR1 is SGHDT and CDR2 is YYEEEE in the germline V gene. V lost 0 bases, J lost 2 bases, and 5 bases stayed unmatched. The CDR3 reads CASSLETGGSNYGYTF. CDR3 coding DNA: TGTGCCAGCAGCTTGGAAACAGGGGGCTCCAACTATGGCTACACCTTC.

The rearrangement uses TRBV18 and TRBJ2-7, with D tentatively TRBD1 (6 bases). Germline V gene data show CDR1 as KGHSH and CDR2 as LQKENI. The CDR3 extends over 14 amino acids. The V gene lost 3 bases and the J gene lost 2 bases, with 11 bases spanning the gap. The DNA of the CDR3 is TGTGCCAGCTCACCGACAGGTTCCCCCTACGAGCAGTACTTC. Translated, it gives CASSPTGSPYEQYF.

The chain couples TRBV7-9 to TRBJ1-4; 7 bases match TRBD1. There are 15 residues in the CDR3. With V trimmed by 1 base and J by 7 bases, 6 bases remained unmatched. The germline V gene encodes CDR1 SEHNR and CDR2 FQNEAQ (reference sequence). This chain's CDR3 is CASSLVLGQSEKLFF. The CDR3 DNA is TGTGCCAGCAGCTTAGTTCTGGGACAGAGTGAAAAACTGTTTTTT.

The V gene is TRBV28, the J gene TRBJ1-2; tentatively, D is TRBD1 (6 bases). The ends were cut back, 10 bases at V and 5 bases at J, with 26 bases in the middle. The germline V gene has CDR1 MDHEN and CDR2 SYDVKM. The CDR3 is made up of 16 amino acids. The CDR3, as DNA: TGTGCCATCTCCGAACAGGGAGCCGGGAAAGAATATGGCTACACCTTC. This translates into CAISEQGAGKEYGYTF.

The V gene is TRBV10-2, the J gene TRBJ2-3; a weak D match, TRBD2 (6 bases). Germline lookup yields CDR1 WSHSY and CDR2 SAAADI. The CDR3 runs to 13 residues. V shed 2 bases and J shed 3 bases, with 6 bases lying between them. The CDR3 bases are TGCGCCAGCAGTGAGCGGGAGACAGATACGCAGTATTTT. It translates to CASSERETDTQYF.

CDR3 sequence: CASSVDRGVTDEQFF. CDR3 DNA: TGTGCCAGCAGCGTGGACAGGGGCGTAACCGATGAGCAGTTCTTC. The chain joins TRBV5-4 to TRBJ2-1; TRBD1 matches 9 bases. V lost 4 bases and J lost 8; bases outside the gene matches: 10. Germline values: CDR1 SGHNT, CDR2 YYREEE (reference sequence). The length of the CDR3 is 15 residues.

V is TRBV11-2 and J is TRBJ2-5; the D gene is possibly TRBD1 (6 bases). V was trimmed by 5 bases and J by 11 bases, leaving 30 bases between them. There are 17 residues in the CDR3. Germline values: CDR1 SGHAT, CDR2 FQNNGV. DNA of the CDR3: TGTGCCAGCAGCCCACTCTTGGGGAACAGGGTCCCCTTAGAGCAGTACTTC. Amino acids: CASSPLLGNRVPLEQYF.